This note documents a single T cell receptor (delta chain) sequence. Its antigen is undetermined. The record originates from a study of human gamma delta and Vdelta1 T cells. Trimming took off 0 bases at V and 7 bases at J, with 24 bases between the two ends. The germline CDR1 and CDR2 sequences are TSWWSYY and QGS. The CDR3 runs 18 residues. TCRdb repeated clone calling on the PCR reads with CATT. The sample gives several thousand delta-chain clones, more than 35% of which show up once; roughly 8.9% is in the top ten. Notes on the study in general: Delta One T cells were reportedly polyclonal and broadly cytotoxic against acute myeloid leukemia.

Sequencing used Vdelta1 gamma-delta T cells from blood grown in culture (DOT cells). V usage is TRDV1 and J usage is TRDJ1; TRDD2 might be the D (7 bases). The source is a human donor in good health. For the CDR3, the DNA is TGTGCTCTTGGGGAACTTTTTCCTACCCGTCCTACTGGGTCTAAACTCATCTTT. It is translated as CALGELFPTRPTGSKLIF.